The following is a TCR beta chain sequence with its context. No antigen is known for it. It was with 60 Vbeta and 13 Jbeta primers that the PCR ran. The protocol was immunoSEQ multiplex PCR, while the TCRdb copy is restricted to in-frame clones and leaves out a portion. The sample consists of 95,000 to 100,000 clones, about 85% of them appearing once. This sample is part of a study of cytomegalovirus exposure and HLA in healthy donors. Findings and limits, study-wide: In a later analysis, compared with equally common non-associated chains, HLA-associated beta chains were more expanded. A later analysis linked a missense DCLRE1C variant to TCR beta V- and J-gene trimming. TRBV6-2, TRBV6-3 and some other V segments were unresolvable in 87-base-pair reads.

V dropped 6 bases and J dropped 6 bases, with 9 bases sitting between them. CDR3 length equals 12 residues. CDR1 and CDR2 from the germline V gene are SGHNT and YENEEA. The rearrangement uses TRBV11-3 and TRBJ2-1; D may be TRBD1 (5 bases). The sample taken for sequencing was PBMCs. This TCR came from a female donor in good health and CMV-seropositive. The CDR3 bases are TGTGCCAGCAGTCCAGACAGCAATGAGCAGTTCTTC. Translation gives CASSPDSNEQFF.